Listed below are T cell receptor beta chains from one sample, sequenced in a study of OX40 agonist ivuxolimab in advanced cancers. Measured with immunoSEQ multiplex PCR; TCRdb has only the in-frame clones, and not every one. The sample includes 75,000 to 95,000 clones, 90% to 95% of them seen just once. This sample comprised CD4+ or CD8+ T cells sorted from blood, obtained in a trial of the OX40 agonist ivuxolimab. These receptors originate from an adult with an advanced solid tumor such as melanoma, head and neck, liver or kidney cancer. The CDR3 runs from the conserved cysteine through the conserved F or W.

TRBJ1-6 | TRBV2 | CARQGSPLHF
TRBJ2-6 | TRBV6-5 | CASSRTGANVLTF
TRBJ2-7 | TRBV5-5 | CASSRDGLGYEQYF
TRBJ2-3 | TRBV27 | CASSGWATDTQYF
TRBJ2-2 | TRBV27 | CASSLRGFAGELFF
TRBJ2-7 | TRBV2 | CASGGYEQYF
TRBJ2-5 | TRBV5-4 | CASSLDRGQETQYF
TRBJ2-7 | TRBV28 | CASRPSSGKTEQYF
TRBJ1-4 | TRBV18 | CASSPATGFNEKLFF
TRBJ1-6 | TRBV10-3 | CAISEFTGDNSPLHF
TRBJ1-5 | TRBV5-4 | CASAQDWNQPQHF
TRBJ2-5 | TRBV5-5 | CASSWRGTQYF
TRBJ1-2 | TRBV6-5 | CASITRGRDNYGYTF
TRBJ1-1 | TRBV5-1 | CASSLDQGAGAFF
TRBJ2-7 | TRBV5-1 | CASSLRGTSGRAYEQYF
TRBJ2-5 | TRBV4-1 | CASSQGGIDGETQYF